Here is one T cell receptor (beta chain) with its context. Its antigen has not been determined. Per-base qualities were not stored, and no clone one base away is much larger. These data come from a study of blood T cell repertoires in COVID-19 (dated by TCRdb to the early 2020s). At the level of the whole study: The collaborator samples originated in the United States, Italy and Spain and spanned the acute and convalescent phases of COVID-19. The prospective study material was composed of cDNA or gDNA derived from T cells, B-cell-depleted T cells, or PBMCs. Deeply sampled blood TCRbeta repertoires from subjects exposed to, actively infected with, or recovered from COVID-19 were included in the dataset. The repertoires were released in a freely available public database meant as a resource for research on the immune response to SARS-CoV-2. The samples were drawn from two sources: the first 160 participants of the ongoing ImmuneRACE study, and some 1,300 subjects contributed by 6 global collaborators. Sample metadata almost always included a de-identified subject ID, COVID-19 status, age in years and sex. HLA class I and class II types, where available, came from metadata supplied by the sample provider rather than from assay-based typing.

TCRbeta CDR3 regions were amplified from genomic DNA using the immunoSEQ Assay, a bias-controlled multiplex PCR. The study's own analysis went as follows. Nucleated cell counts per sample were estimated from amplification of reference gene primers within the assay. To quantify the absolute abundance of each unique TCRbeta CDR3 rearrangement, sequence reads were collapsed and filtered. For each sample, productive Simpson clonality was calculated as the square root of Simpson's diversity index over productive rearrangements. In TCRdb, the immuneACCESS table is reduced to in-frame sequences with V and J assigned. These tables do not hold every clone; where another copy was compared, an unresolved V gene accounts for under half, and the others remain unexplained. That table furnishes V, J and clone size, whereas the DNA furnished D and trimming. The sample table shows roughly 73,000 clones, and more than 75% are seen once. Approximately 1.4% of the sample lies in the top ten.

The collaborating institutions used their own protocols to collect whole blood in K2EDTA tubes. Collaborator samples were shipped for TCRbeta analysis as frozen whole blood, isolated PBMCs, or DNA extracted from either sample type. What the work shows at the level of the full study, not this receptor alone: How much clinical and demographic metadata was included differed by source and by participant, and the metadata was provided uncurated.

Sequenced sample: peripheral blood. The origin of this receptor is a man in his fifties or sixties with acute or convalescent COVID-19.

At the DNA level, the sequence is TGTGCCAGCAGCGAGACCGGGACTAGCGGATCTCTCTCCTACAATGAGCAGTTCTTC. The resulting protein is CASSETGTSGSLSYNEQFF. The chain employs TRBV9 and TRBJ2-1; 11 bases in the junction line up with TRBD2. As encoded in the germline V gene, CDR1 is SGDLS while CDR2 is YYNGEE. The germline V end is reduced by 3 bases and the J end by 0 bases; junction bases left unmatched: 11. Spanning cysteine to phenylalanine, the CDR3 consists of 19 amino acids. CDR3 DNA is the only sequence kept; it has 57 bases, read in frame from the first base.